Many counts were recorded for the clone carrying this T cell receptor (beta chain). This sample was taken from a study of T cells in Graves' hyperthyroidism and ophthalmopathy. The CDR3 totals 14 residues. CDR1 is SNHLY, CDR2 FYNNEI, per germline. Trimming took 6 bases from V and 0 from J; bases not matched to a gene: 3. TCR beta CDR3 regions were amplified from RNA. In the first-round RT-PCR of the TCR CDR3, the HTBI primer set was used. One entry per CDR3 protein results from TCRdb running MiXCR on the multiplex PCR reads. This sample carries a few hundred thousand distinct CDR3 sequences, around 13% of them seen once, and the ten largest clones take about 4.9%.

The receptor was derived from a woman aged 18 to 35 with Graves' hyperthyroidism. Sequenced: blood. The V gene is TRBV2, the J gene TRBJ2-7, with 9 bases fitting TRBD1. The chain's CDR3 is CASRIQGASYEQYF. In DNA, the CDR3 is TGTGCCAGCAGGATACAGGGGGCCTCCTACGAGCAGTACTTC. Looking up the rest from reference TRBV2 and TRBJ2-7 gives the full variable domain: EPEVTQTPSHQVTQMGQEVILRCVPISNHLYFYWYRQILGQKVEFLVSFYNNEISEKSEIFDDQFSVERPDGSNFTLKIRSTKLEDSAMYFCASRIQGASYEQYFGPGTRLTVT.